This T cell receptor beta chain was documented in a study of shared T cell receptors in the human thymus. The sample holds one count of this clone. Assay used: immunoSEQ multiplex PCR; TCRdb lists only in-frame clones, some missing. This sample has fewer than 700,000 clones; roughly 88% occur once, and the top ten carry around 0.0099%. This CDR3 contains 16 residues. Germline CDR1 reads SGHRS; CDR2 reads YFSETQ. V was clipped by 4 bases and J by 3 bases; unmatched bases: 9. The sample was also reused in another study, on human thymus T cells. From that paper: Donors consisted of healthy Finnish infants (having corrective surgery for congenital heart defects). During corrective heart surgery, resections were taken, and the thymus tissue came from them. The related literature has documented a marked overlap of thymic repertoires among unrelated individuals.

The source material was thymocytes. The genes are TRBV5-1 and TRBJ2-3; 9 positions match TRBD1. The clonotype originates from a boy in the first two years of life with a congenital heart defect. The CDR3 region is CASSGDRVWGTDTQYF. The CDR3 nucleotides are TGCGCCAGCAGCGGGGACAGGGTTTGGGGGACAGATACGCAGTATTTT.